Sequencing of this T cell receptor (beta chain) was carried out in a study of blood T cell repertoires in COVID-19. Study background: Whether acute or convalescent, the COVID-19 samples came from the United States, Italy and Spain. In each case, the material was cDNA or gDNA derived from T cells, B-cell-depleted T cells, or PBMCs.

Authors' data handling: Estimation of nucleated cell counts was performed using reference gene primer amplification. Sequenced by immunoSEQ multiplex PCR; TCRdb stores in-frame clones only, minus some. The DNA was the basis for D and trimming; V, J and clone size are from that table. The sample holds 210,000 or so clones; over 80% are singletons and the top ten take around 5.1%. The V gene's germline CDR1 is SGHRS and CDR2 YFSETQ. The V end lost 4 bases, the J end lost 4 bases, and 14 bases lay between the germline ends. CDR3 size: 15 residues. The TCR originated in a human donor in a cohort sampled during active COVID-19. The V call is TRBV5-1, the J call TRBJ1-4; possible D gene TRBD1, 6 bases. Specimen: peripheral blood. CDR3 region: CASSGGRGINEKLFF. CDR3 sequence (DNA): TGCGCCAGCAGCGGCGGCAGGGGAATTAATGAAAAACTGTTTTTT.